This T cell receptor beta chain derives from a study of T-cell reconstitution after alpha-beta-depleted transplantation in children (dated by TCRdb to about 2016). Background on the whole study: Using TCR repertoire profiling, the study followed T-cell immune reconstitution in a quantitative way in children after TCRalphabeta/CD19-depleted allogeneic hematopoietic cell transplantation.

The time point label, as the study defines it: day 60 (about 2 months) after transplantation. The treatment or condition label of this sample denotes: allogeneic hematopoietic cell transplantation with graft depleted of TCRalphabeta T cells and CD19 B cells. The transplant recipients were children given TCRalphabeta/CD19-depleted allogeneic hematopoietic cell grafts. CDR1 and CDR2 are read off the germline V gene (reference sequence) as SEHNR and FQNEAQ. The CDR3 runs 13 amino acids, cysteine and phenylalanine included. The kept DNA is CDR3 alone, 39 bases in frame from the first base. A distance of 7 bases separates the germline ends of V and J, which lose 1 base and 4 bases respectively. Findings and caveats that apply to the study as a whole: In some patients, the high TCRbeta diversity seen at day 60 was put down to recipient T cells and intrathymic progenitors that had survived conditioning. The frequencies of hyperexpanded clones fell over the following months, and after one year, T-cell counts and TCRbeta diversity were mostly attributed to newly produced T cells. About two months after transplant, the apparently early recovery of alphabetaT-cell counts reportedly depended on just several hundred clones that had expanded rapidly and came from non-depleted graft cells.

The library was obtained by PCR. The sequencing machine was an Illumina HiSeq 2500. TCR libraries were prepared with molecular barcoding, using unique molecular identifiers to normalize TCRbeta repertoire quantification. TCRdb reworked the public reads: Q25 trimming with fastp, MiXCR clone assembly, productive beta chains retained. All rows with the same CDR3 protein become a single entry with the most common DNA and genes. Here the sample has 30,000 to 40,000 distinct CDR3 sequences; around 7% occur a single time. Roughly 30% of the sample belongs to the ten largest clones. This clonotype has at least ten counts. It lacks a known antigen. Per-nucleotide qualities are absent, and no much larger clonotype sits a single base away.

The clonotype was recovered from a child less than two years old who had a stem cell transplant for acute myeloid leukemia, so the T cells may come from the graft donor. The chain couples TRBV7-9 to TRBJ1-2; no D segment can be confidently identified. Sequenced here: peripheral blood, sampled 60 days after TCRalphabeta/CD19-depleted stem cell transplant. DNA sequence: TGTGCCAGCAGCTTAGTTCACATCTATGGCTACACCTTC. This is translated as CASSLVHIYGYTF. Outside the CDR3, residues come from the reference TRBV7-9 and TRBJ1-2 proteins, so the full variable domain is: DTGVSQNPRHKITKRGQNVTFRCDPISEHNRLYWYRQTLGQGPEFLTYFQNEAQLEKSRLLSDRFSAERPKGSFSTLEIQRTEQGDSAMYLCASSLVHIYGYTFGSGTRLTVV.